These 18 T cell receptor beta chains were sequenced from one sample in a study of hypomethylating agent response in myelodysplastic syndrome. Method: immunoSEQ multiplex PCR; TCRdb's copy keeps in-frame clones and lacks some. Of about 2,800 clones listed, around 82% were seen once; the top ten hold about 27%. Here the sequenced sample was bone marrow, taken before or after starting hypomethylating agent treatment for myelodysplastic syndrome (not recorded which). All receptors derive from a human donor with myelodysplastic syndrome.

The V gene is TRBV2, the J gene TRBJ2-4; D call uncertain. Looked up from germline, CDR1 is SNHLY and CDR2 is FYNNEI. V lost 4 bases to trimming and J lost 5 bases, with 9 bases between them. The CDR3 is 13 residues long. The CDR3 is CASSVSGQNIQYF. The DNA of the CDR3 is TGTGCCAGCAGTGTATCGGGTCAAAACATTCAGTACTTC. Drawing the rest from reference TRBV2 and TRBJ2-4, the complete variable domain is EPEVTQTPSHQVTQMGQEVILRCVPISNHLYFYWYRQILGQKVEFLVSFYNNEISEKSEIFDDQFSVERPDGSNFTLKIRSTKLEDSAMYFCASSVSGQNIQYFGAGTRLSVL.

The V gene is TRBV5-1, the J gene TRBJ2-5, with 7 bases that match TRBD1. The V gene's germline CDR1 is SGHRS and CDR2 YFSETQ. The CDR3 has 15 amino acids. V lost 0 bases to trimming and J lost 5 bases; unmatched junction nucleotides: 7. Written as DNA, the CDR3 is TGCGCCAGCAGCTTGGGAAGGGGGCAGGAGGAGACCCAGTACTTC. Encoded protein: CASSLGRGQEETQYF.

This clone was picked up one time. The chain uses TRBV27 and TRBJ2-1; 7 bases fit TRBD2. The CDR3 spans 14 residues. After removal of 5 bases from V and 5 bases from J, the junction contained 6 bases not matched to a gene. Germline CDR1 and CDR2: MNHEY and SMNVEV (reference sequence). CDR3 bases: TGTGCCAGCAGTCCCGGGACTACGGACAATGAGCAGTTCTTC. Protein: CASSPGTTDNEQFF.

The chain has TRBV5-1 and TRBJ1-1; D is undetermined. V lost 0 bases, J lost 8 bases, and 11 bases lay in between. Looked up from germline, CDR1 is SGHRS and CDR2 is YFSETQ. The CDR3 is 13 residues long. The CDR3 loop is CASSLESRGEAFF. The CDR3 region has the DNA TGCGCCAGCAGCTTGGAGTCCAGAGGAGAAGCTTTCTTT. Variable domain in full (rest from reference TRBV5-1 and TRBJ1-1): KAGVTQTPRYLIKTRGQQVTLSCSPISGHRSVSWYQQTPGQGLQFLFEYFSETQRNKGNFPGRFSGRQFSNSRSEMNVSTLELGDSALYLCASSLESRGEAFFGQGTRLTVV.

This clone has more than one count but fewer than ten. The CDR3: CASSEASGGNIQYF. In nucleotides, the CDR3 is TGTGCCAGCAGTGAAGCCTCTGGGGGGAACATTCAGTACTTC. The genes are TRBV6-1 and TRBJ2-4, with a weak D call TRBD2 (6 bases). Trimming stripped 0 bases from V and 7 bases from J, with 10 bases between. The V gene's germline CDR1 is MNHNS and CDR2 SASEGT. The CDR3 length is 14 residues.

The CDR3 is CASSPTLGHADSNQPQHF. CDR3 in DNA: TGTGCCAGCAGTCCGACCTTGGGGCACGCCGATAGCAATCAGCCCCAGCATTTT. V and J are TRBV27 and TRBJ1-5; the D gene is possibly TRBD1 (5 bases). Trimming cost V 5 bases and J 0 bases, with 20 bases left between them. This CDR3 has 18 residues. Germline loops: CDR1 MNHEY, CDR2 SMNVEV (reference sequence).

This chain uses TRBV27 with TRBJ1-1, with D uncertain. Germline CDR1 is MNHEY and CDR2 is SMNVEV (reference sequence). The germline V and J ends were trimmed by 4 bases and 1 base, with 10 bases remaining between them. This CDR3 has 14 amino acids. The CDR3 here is CASSSGRPNTEAFF. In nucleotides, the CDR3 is TGTGCCAGCAGTTCCGGACGTCCGAACACTGAAGCTTTCTTT.

CDR3 DNA sequence: TGTGCCAGCAGCCCGCGGACTAGCGGGCCAACCGGGGAGCTGTTTTTT. Protein sequence: CASSPRTSGPTGELFF. The chain employs TRBV11-2 and TRBJ2-2; the match to TRBD2 covers 11 bases. Losses at the gene ends were 5 bases for V and 5 bases for J; bases not matched to a gene: 7. This CDR3 is 16 amino acids long. The V gene's germline CDR1 is SGHAT and CDR2 FQNNGV.

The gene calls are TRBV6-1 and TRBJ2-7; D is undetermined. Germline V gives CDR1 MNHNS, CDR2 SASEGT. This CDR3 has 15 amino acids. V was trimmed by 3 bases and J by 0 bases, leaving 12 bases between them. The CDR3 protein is CASSDRRRSSYEQYF. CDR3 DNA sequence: TGTGCCAGCAGTGATCGTCGTAGGAGCTCCTACGAGCAGTACTTC.

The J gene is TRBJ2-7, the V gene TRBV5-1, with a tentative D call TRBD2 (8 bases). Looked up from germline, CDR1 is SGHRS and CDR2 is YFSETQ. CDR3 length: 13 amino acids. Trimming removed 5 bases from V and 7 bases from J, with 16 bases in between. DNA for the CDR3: TGCGCCAGCAGGGACAGGCCGGGAGGGGAGCAGTACTTC. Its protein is CASRDRPGGEQYF.

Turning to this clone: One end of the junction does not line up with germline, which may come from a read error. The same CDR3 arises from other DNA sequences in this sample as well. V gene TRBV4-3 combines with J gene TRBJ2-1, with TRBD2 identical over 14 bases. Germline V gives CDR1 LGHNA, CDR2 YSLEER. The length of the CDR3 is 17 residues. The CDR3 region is CASSQDLGTSGRHEQFF. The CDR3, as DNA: TGCGCCAGCAGCCAAGATTTAGGGACTAGCGGGAGACATGAGCAATTCTTC.

The CDR3 protein is CASSPTLGNTGELFF. The CDR3 DNA follows: TGTGCCAGCAGCCCCACTCTGGGGAACACCGGGGAGCTGTTTTTT. J is TRBJ2-2 and V is TRBV6-5; D gene uncertain. Germline CDR1 reads MNHEY; CDR2 reads SVGAGI. The CDR3 is 15 amino acids. With 6 bases removed from V and 1 base from J, the gap between germline ends came to 12 bases.

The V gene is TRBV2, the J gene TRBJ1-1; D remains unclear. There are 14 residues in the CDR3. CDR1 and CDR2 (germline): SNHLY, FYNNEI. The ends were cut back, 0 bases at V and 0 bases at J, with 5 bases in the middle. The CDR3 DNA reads TGTGCCAGCAGTGAAGCGTTACTGAACACTGAAGCTTTCTTT. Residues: CASSEALLNTEAFF.

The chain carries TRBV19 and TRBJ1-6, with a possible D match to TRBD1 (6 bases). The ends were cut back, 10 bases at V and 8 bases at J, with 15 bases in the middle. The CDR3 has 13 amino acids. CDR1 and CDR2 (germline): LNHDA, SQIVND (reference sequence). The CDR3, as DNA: TGTGCCACCTCTACAGGGAAGGATTCACCCCTCCACTTT. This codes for CATSTGKDSPLHF.

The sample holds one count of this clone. The CDR3 protein is CASSQVLDSGELFF. Written as DNA, the CDR3 is TGCGCCAGCAGCCAGGTCCTGGATTCCGGGGAGCTGTTTTTT. V and J are TRBV4-3 and TRBJ2-2; unclear D gene. The ends were cut back, 3 bases at V and 6 bases at J, with 11 bases in the middle. The CDR3 is 14 amino acids. The germline V gene encodes CDR1 LGHNA and CDR2 YSLEER.

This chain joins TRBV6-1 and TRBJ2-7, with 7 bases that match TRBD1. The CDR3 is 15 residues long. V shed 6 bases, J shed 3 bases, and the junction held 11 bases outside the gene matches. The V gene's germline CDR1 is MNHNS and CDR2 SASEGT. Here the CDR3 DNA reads TGTGCCAGCAGGACCTCAGGGGGAAGAGGCTACGAGCAGTACTTC. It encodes CASRTSGGRGYEQYF.

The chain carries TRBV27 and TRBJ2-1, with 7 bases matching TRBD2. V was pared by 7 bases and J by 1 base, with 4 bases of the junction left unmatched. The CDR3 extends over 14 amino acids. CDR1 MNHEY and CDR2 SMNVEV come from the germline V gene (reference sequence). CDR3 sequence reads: CASKPGLSYNEQFF. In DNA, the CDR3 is TGTGCCAGCAAGCCGGGACTATCCTACAATGAGCAGTTCTTC.

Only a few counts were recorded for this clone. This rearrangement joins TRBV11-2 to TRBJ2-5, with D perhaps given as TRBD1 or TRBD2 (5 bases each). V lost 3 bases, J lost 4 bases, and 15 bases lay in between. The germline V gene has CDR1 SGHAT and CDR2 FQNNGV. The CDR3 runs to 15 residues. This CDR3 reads CASSFWGNERETQYF. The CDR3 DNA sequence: TGTGCCAGCAGCTTTTGGGGGAATGAGCGAGAGACCCAGTACTTC.